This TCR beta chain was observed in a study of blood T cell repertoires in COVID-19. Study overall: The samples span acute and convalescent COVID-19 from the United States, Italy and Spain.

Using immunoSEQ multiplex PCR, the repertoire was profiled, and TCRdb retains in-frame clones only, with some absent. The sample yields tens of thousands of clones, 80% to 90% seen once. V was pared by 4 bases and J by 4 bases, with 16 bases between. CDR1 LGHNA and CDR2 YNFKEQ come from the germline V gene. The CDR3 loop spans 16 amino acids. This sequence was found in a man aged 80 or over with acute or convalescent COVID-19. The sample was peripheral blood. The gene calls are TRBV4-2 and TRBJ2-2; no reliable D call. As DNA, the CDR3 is TGTGCCAGCAGCCCGTCGGCCGCGACATTCACCGGGGAGCTGTTTTTT. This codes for CASSPSAATFTGELFF.